A single sample is the source of the 29 T cell receptor beta chains below, sequenced in a study of Graves' ophthalmopathy and Graves' hyperthyroidism. From RNA, the CDR3 regions of TCR beta chains were amplified and sequenced. The first round was an RT-PCR with HTBI primers, and the second round was a multiplex PCR. One entry per CDR3 protein, called by TCRdb with MiXCR from the multiplex PCR reads. Here the sample spans 500,000 to 600,000 distinct CDR3 sequences, less than 45% being singletons. Sequencing was done on a sample of peripheral blood or thyroid tissue (not recorded which). The receptors shown here come from an adult man with Graves' hyperthyroidism.

This clonotype was seen at least ten times. This chain connects TRBV7-8 to TRBJ1-1, with D possibly being TRBD1 (6 bases). Trimming pared 2 bases from V and 6 bases from J, leaving 16 bases between. CDR1 SGHVS and CDR2 FQNEAQ come from the germline V gene. CDR3 length: 15 amino acids. This CDR3 is CASSLIPDRRAEAFF. As DNA, the CDR3 is TGTGCCAGCAGCTTAATCCCGGACAGAAGGGCTGAAGCTTTCTTT.

To note about this clonotype: Given a much more abundant clone one base away, this may be a read error. The chain links TRBV19 to TRBJ1-2; 7 bases fit TRBD1. Per the germline V gene, CDR1 is LNHDA and CDR2 is SQIVND (reference sequence). This CDR3 contains 14 residues. CDR3 in amino acids: CTSSYPGQRGGYTF. In DNA form, the CDR3 reads TGTACCAGTAGTTACCCGGGACAGAGGGGCGGCTACACCTTC.

This clonotype has a count of ten or more. This chain's CDR3 is CASSNDRGNTEAFF. The CDR3 DNA reads TGTGCCAGCAGCAATGACAGGGGGAACACTGAAGCTTTCTTT. V gene TRBV7-9 combines with J gene TRBJ1-1, with 8 bases matching TRBD1. Germline-derived CDR1 and CDR2 are SEHNR and FQNEAQ (reference sequence). J gave up 1 base and V 5 bases, and 3 bases lay outside the gene matches. The CDR3 has 14 residues.

The V and J genes are TRBV9 and TRBJ2-2; D is unclear. CDR1 and CDR2 from the germline V gene are SGDLS and YYNGEE. This CDR3 has 16 amino acids. Trimming took 0 bases from V and 5 from J, leaving 14 bases between them. The CDR3 nucleotides are TGTGCCAGCAGCGTAGCCCCCTTAGGGCGTACCGGGGAGCTGTTTTTT. Translated: CASSVAPLGRTGELFF.

For this clonotype: One junction end disagrees with the germline gene, perhaps due to a read error. V is TRBV4-1 and J is TRBJ2-7; TRBD2 might be the D (6 bases). Looked up from germline, CDR1 is MGHRA and CDR2 is YSYEKL. This CDR3 region has 14 residues. CDR3 region: CASSRDWSPYGQYF. The CDR3 DNA sequence: TGCGCCAGCAGCAGGGACTGGAGTCCCTACGGGCAGTACTTC.

This clonotype was counted between two and nine times. This chain uses TRBV4-1 with TRBJ1-4; perhaps TRBD1 as D (5 bases). The CDR3 has 16 residues. CDR1 is MGHRA, CDR2 YSYEKL, per germline. V gave up 0 bases and J gave up 0 bases, with 8 bases separating them. CDR3 region: CASSQDWGSTNEKLFF. In nucleotides, the CDR3 is TGCGCCAGCAGCCAAGATTGGGGGTCAACTAATGAAAAACTGTTTTTT.

Comment on this clonotype: The junction and the germline gene differ at one end; a read error may be behind it. V usage is TRBV7-3 and J usage is TRBJ2-2; D is undetermined. The CDR3 loop spans 13 amino acids. Germline CDR1 is SGHTA and CDR2 is FQGTGA. Written as DNA, the CDR3 is TGTGCCAGCAGCCCGGTCGGGTACAATGAGCAGTTTTTT. Its protein product is CASSPVGYNEQFF.

Turning to this clonotype: This CDR3 is missing its conserved last phenylalanine or tryptophan, likely due to a read error. The chain employs TRBV9 and TRBJ1-1; no firm D call. The CDR3 is 17 amino acids. Germline V gives CDR1 SGDLS, CDR2 YYNGEE. The V gene lost 4 bases and the J gene lost 0 bases, with 19 bases spanning the gap. CDR3 sequence (DNA): TGTGCCAGCAGCCAAGATCTTATAGGGCCTATGAACACTGAAGCTTTCTCT. This codes for CASSQDLIGPMNTEAFS.

Remarks on this clonotype: A read error may be the cause here, since a much bigger clone is one base away. The rearrangement joins TRBV12-3 or TRBV12-4 to TRBJ2-5, with TRBD1 as a possible D gene (5 bases). The CDR3 is made up of 16 amino acids. V was cut by 2 bases and J by 2 bases, with 15 bases left in between. CDR3 protein: CASSLFGATLQETQYF. In DNA, the CDR3 is TGTGCCAGCAGTTTATTTGGGGCAACTTTACAAGAGACCCAGTACTTC.

This chain links TRBV7-2 with TRBJ2-7, with D perhaps assigned TRBD1 or TRBD2 (5 bases each). CDR1 SGHTA and CDR2 FQGNSA come from the germline V gene. V lost 1 base and J 7 bases, leaving 17 bases between the germline ends. The CDR3 is made up of 15 amino acids. The CDR3 bases are TGTGCCAGCAGCTTAGGCCCGGGACCTAACAATGAGCAGTACTTC. This translates into CASSLGPGPNNEQYF.

CDR3 protein: CASSPDRDPYQPQHF. The CDR3 DNA reads TGTGCCAGCAGCCCGGACAGGGACCCTTATCAGCCCCAGCATTTT. V is TRBV6-5 and J is TRBJ1-5; 8 positions match TRBD1. The germline V gene encodes CDR1 MNHEY and CDR2 SVGAGI. This CDR3 is built from 15 residues. V was pared by 6 bases and J by 5 bases, with 9 bases of the junction left unmatched.

This clonotype was recorded many times. This chain links TRBV6-5 with TRBJ2-5; weak D call: TRBD1 (6 bases). The CDR3 extends over 15 amino acids. Germline-derived CDR1 and CDR2 are MNHEY and SVGAGI. The V end lost 4 bases, the J end lost 1 base, and 13 bases lay between the germline ends. CDR3 nucleotides: TGTGCCAGCAGTTCCCCCAGGGGCGCCCAAGAGACCCAGTACTTC. Amino acids: CASSSPRGAQETQYF.

The chain has TRBV19 and TRBJ2-3; the match to TRBD2 covers 8 bases. Trimming removed 6 bases from V and 2 bases from J; junction bases left unmatched: 1. Germline lookup yields CDR1 LNHDA and CDR2 SQIVND (reference sequence). The CDR3 length is 13 residues. CDR3 sequence reads: CASSGLATDTQYF. The CDR3 coding sequence is TGTGCCAGTAGCGGACTAGCCACAGATACGCAGTATTTT.

This clonotype occurred a few times. The V gene is TRBV7-8, the J gene TRBJ1-1, with TRBD1 matching over 7 bases. Germline values: CDR1 SGHVS, CDR2 FQNEAQ. With V trimmed by 7 bases and J by 5 bases, 7 bases remained unmatched. The CDR3 consists of 13 residues. CDR3: CASNLQGTTEAFF. As DNA, the CDR3 is TGTGCCAGCAACCTACAGGGGACAACTGAAGCTTTCTTT. Full variable domain (remainder filled in from reference TRBV7-8 and TRBJ1-1): GAGVSQSPRYKVAKRGQDVALRCDPISGHVSLFWYQQALGQGPEFLTYFQNEAQLDKSGLPSDRFFAERPEGSVSTLKIQRTQQEDSAVYLCASNLQGTTEAFFGQGTRLTVV.

This chain links TRBV29-1 with TRBJ2-7; weak D call: TRBD1 (6 bases). Germline V gene sequence: CDR1 SQVTM, CDR2 ANQGSEA. The germline V and J ends were trimmed by 4 bases and 6 bases, with 13 bases remaining between them. The CDR3 loop spans 12 amino acids. This CDR3 is CSVAGVGGEQYF. In DNA form, the CDR3 reads TGCAGCGTTGCAGGGGTAGGTGGCGAGCAGTACTTC.

This clonotype has a handful of counts. The gene calls are TRBV7-9 and TRBJ1-6; possible D gene TRBD1, 5 bases. The CDR3 is 15 residues long. Germline loops: CDR1 SEHNR, CDR2 FQNEAQ (reference sequence). Trimming shortened V by 6 bases and J by 7 bases, and 16 bases separated the two germline ends. This chain's CDR3 is CASSYSGGNNSPLHF. Here the CDR3 DNA reads TGTGCCAGCAGTTACTCTGGGGGAAACAATTCACCCCTCCACTTT.

This clonotype was found many times. The CDR3 DNA reads as TGTGCCAGTAGTATGGTTACGGTAAATGGGGGGTACCTTGTAGCCCAGCATTTT. Its protein product is CASSMVTVNGGYLVAQHF. V and J are TRBV19 and TRBJ1-5; TRBD1 might be the D (5 bases). The V end was cut by 3 bases, the J end by 11 bases, with 29 bases between. Germline CDR1 is LNHDA and CDR2 is SQIVND (reference sequence). The CDR3 contains 18 residues.

The chain uses TRBV20-1 and TRBJ1-2; D is undetermined. Germline lookup yields CDR1 DFQATT and CDR2 SNEGSKA (reference sequence). The germline V and J ends were trimmed by 6 bases and 4 bases, with 15 bases remaining between them. The CDR3 sequence is 13 residues long. In nucleotides, the CDR3 is TGCAGTGCCACCAGTGAGACCAGCTATGGCTACACCTTC. It yields the protein CSATSETSYGYTF.

The V gene is TRBV29-1, the J gene TRBJ2-5; a weak D match, TRBD1 (6 bases). CDR3 length equals 12 residues. The ends were cut back, 1 base at V and 9 bases at J, with 12 bases in the middle. The germline CDR1 and CDR2 sequences are SQVTM and ANQGSEA. The CDR3 region is CSVEGDNQPQYF. CDR3 nucleotide sequence: TGCAGCGTTGAAGGGGACAATCAGCCCCAGTACTTC.

This clonotype was found a few times. The chain carries TRBV14 and TRBJ2-2; TRBD1 matches 9 bases. V trimming: 9 bases; J trimming: 5 bases; junction bases outside the gene matches: 7. Per the germline V gene, CDR1 is SGHDN and CDR2 is FVKESK. CDR3 length: 14 residues. This CDR3 reads CASQDRGRTGELFF. The CDR3, as DNA: TGTGCCAGTCAGGACAGGGGTCGGACCGGGGAGCTGTTTTTT.

The CDR3 reads CSVGQGLGQQYF. In nucleotides, the CDR3 is TGCAGCGTTGGACAGGGTTTGGGGCAGCAGTACTTC. The chain has TRBV29-1 and TRBJ2-7; 7 bases are shared with TRBD1. Germline V CDR1 and CDR2: SQVTM, ANQGSEA. The CDR3 contains 12 residues. With V trimmed by 4 bases and J by 8 bases, 8 bases remained unmatched.

The chain couples TRBV11-2 to TRBJ2-1; possibly TRBD2 for D (5 bases). Germline CDR1 SGHAT, CDR2 FQNNGV. V lost 0 bases to trimming and J lost 8 bases, with 11 bases between them. The CDR3 sequence is 14 residues long. As DNA, the CDR3 is TGTGCCAGCAGCTTAGATATAGCGAGGGATGAGCAGTTCTTC. Amino acids: CASSLDIARDEQFF.

V and J are TRBV10-3 and TRBJ2-7, with TRBD1 matching over 11 bases. The CDR3 is made up of 14 amino acids. V was pared by 6 bases and J by 2 bases, with 3 bases of the junction left unmatched. CDR1 ENHRY and CDR2 SYGVKD come from the germline V gene. CDR3 sequence (DNA): TGTGCCATCAGGAAGGGACAGGGGGCCTACGAGCAGTACTTC. Encoded protein: CAIRKGQGAYEQYF.

This clonotype was observed many times. V and J are TRBV19 and TRBJ1-5, with TRBD1 as a possible D gene (6 bases). Germline CDR1 LNHDA, CDR2 SQIVND (reference sequence). The V end was cut by 4 bases, the J end by 3 bases, with 16 bases between. The CDR3 is 16 residues long. For the CDR3, the DNA is TGTGCCAGTAGTACGAGCGCCGGGACAACCAATCAGCCCCAGCATTTT. It is translated as CASSTSAGTTNQPQHF.

This clonotype was counted at least ten times. CDR3 sequence: CATSALLGRFTEAFF. The CDR3 DNA sequence: TGTGCCACCAGCGCCCTACTCGGGAGGTTCACTGAAGCTTTCTTT. This chain connects TRBV15 to TRBJ1-1; unclear D gene. Per germline, CDR1 LNHNV and CDR2 YYDKDF (reference sequence). Trimming shortened V by 5 bases and J by 4 bases, and 17 bases separated the two germline ends. The CDR3 consists of 15 residues.

This clonotype showed up just once. This CDR3 is CSVEEEGALTEAFF. CDR3 DNA sequence: TGCAGCGTTGAAGAAGAGGGGGCTTTGACTGAAGCTTTCTTT. The chain is built from TRBV29-1 and TRBJ1-1; TRBD1 matches at 7 bases. The trim removed 0 bases at V and 5 bases at J, leaving 6 bases unmatched. CDR1 is SQVTM and CDR2 is ANQGSEA in the germline V gene. The CDR3 has 14 amino acids.

This clonotype occurred a few times. V gene TRBV6-5 combines with J gene TRBJ2-5, with D unresolved. V was clipped by 0 bases and J by 1 base, with 0 bases between them. The CDR3 sequence is 12 residues long. Germline V CDR1 and CDR2: MNHEY, SVGAGI. CDR3 coding DNA: TGTGCCAGCAGTTACTCCCAAGAGACCCAGTACTTC. Encoded protein: CASSYSQETQYF.

In regard to this clonotype: A much larger clone lies a single base off, so this may be a read error. The V gene is TRBV9, the J gene TRBJ2-5, with D tentatively TRBD1 (6 bases). This CDR3 region has 17 residues. Germline loops: CDR1 SGDLS, CDR2 YYNGEE. CDR3: CAGSLFSRGRNQETQYF. CDR3 DNA sequence: TGTGCCGGCAGCTTGTTCAGCAGGGGAAGAAACCAAGAGACCCAGTACTTC.

V gene TRBV7-2 combines with J gene TRBJ1-1, with a tentative D call TRBD1 (5 bases). The CDR3 has 16 amino acids. Germline assignment: CDR1 SGHTA and CDR2 FQGNSA. V was shortened by 5 bases and J by 4 bases, with 20 bases between the two germline ends. The CDR3 sequence: CASSPMRGQGFTEAFF. In DNA, the CDR3 is TGTGCCAGCAGCCCCATGAGGGGTCAGGGATTCACTGAAGCTTTCTTT.